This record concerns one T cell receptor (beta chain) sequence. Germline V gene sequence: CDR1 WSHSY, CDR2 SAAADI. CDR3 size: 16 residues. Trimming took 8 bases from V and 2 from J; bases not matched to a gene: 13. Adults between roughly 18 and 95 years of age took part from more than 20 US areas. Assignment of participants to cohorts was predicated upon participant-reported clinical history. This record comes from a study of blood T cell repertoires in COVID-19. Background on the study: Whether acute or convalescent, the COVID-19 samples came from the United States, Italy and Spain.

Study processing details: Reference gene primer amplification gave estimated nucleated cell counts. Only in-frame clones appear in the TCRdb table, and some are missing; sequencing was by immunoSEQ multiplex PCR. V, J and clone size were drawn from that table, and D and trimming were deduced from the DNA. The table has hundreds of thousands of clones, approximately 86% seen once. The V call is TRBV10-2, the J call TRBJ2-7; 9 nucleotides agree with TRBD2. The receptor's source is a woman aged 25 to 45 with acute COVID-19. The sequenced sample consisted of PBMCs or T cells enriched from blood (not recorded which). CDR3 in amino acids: CASVRYIAGATYEQYF. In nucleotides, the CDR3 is TGCGCCAGCGTCCGATACATAGCGGGGGCGACCTACGAGCAGTACTTC.